Below, 5 T cell receptor beta chains from the same sample are listed, as sequenced in a study of blood T cell repertoires in COVID-19. The method was immunoSEQ multiplex PCR; TCRdb's version includes in-frame clones alone and lacks a portion of them. The data show over 70,000 clones, with 85% to 95% seen just once and about 2.3% held by the top ten. The specimen was peripheral blood. Receptors originate from a human donor with active COVID-19. The donor label of this sample is uncertain.

In DNA, the CDR3 is TGTGCCACCACCTCCTTGACTAGCGGGGCTAGCACAGATACGCAGTATTTT. Its translation is CATTSLTSGASTDTQYF. The chain combines TRBV24-1 with TRBJ2-3; 11 bases are a match to TRBD2. In germline, CDR1 is KGHDR, CDR2 SFDVKD. After removal of 8 bases from V and 0 bases from J, the junction contained 9 bases not matched to a gene. The CDR3 totals 17 residues.

The rearrangement joins TRBV9 to TRBJ2-7, with a weak D call TRBD1 (7 bases). Trimming pared 2 bases from V and 4 bases from J, leaving 19 bases between. CDR3 length: 16 amino acids. Germline V CDR1 and CDR2: SGDLS, YYNGEE. The CDR3 reads CASSVGPGGSSYEQYF. CDR3 DNA: TGTGCCAGCAGCGTCGGGCCAGGGGGGAGTTCATACGAGCAGTACTTC.

V and J are TRBV12-3 or TRBV12-4 and TRBJ1-1; the match to TRBD1 covers 10 bases. The length of the CDR3 is 13 residues. Trimming cost V 5 bases and J 7 bases; bases outside gene matches: 4. The CDR3 loop reads CASSPGTGVEAFF. The CDR3 DNA reads TGTGCCAGCAGTCCCGGGACAGGGGTTGAAGCTTTCTTT.

The rearrangement uses TRBV23-1 and TRBJ1-1; 8 bases map to TRBD1. TRBV23-1 is flagged as an ORF with uncertain function. The CDR3 runs 15 residues. With V trimmed by 6 bases and J by 2 bases, 8 bases remained unmatched. CDR3 coding DNA: TGCGCCAGCAGACTACAGGGGGACGGAAACACTGAAGCTTTCTTT. Translating it yields CASRLQGDGNTEAFF.

V usage is TRBV6-5 and J usage is TRBJ2-5, with TRBD2 matching over 11 bases. With V trimmed by 6 bases and J by 5 bases, 8 bases remained unmatched. This CDR3 comprises 15 residues. Germline CDR1 MNHEY, CDR2 SVGAGI. This chain's CDR3 is CASRAGTSGGETQYF. The CDR3 nucleotides read TGTGCCAGCAGGGCCGGGACTAGCGGTGGGGAGACCCAGTACTTC.